The clone carrying this TCR beta chain was observed many times. Treg sorting used a CD4+CD25+CD127-/low gate. V was clipped by 8 bases and J by 1 base, with 14 bases between them. This CDR3 region has 14 residues. Germline lookup yields CDR1 SEHNR and CDR2 FQNEAQ (reference sequence). TCRdb processed the 5' RACE reads anew with MiXCR; each CDR3 protein has one entry. This table has more than 55,000 distinct CDR3 sequences, 26% appearing once. The chain links TRBV7-9 to TRBJ1-1; possible D gene TRBD1, 6 bases. The sample consisted of tumor-infiltrating Tregs sorted from the breast tumor. This clonotype originated in a female donor with breast cancer. The CDR3 sequence is CASYYGGGNTEAFF. Written as DNA, the CDR3 is TGTGCCAGCTATTACGGGGGCGGGAACACTGAAGCTTTCTTT.